Below, 29 T cell receptor beta chains from the same sample are listed, as sequenced in a study of T cell responses to AZD1222 COVID-19 vaccine. TCRdb's table, derived via immunoSEQ multiplex PCR, lists solely in-frame clones and lacks some. The repertoire consists of around 100,000 clones, with roughly 87% occurring once and the leading ten covering about 5%. Source: peripheral blood, taken on day 0 of AZD1222 vaccination. The receptor source for this set is an adult in good health.

J is TRBJ1-5 and V is TRBV10-3, with no clear D. CDR3 length: 15 residues. CDR1 and CDR2 from the germline V gene are ENHRY and SYGVKD. Trimming removed 0 bases at V and 1 base at J, with 7 bases between. CDR3 DNA: TGTGCCATCAGTGAGTCGCACAGAAGCAATCAGCCCCAGCATTTT. Its translation: CAISESHRSNQPQHF.

The gene calls are TRBV7-2 and TRBJ1-5; D gene ambiguous. This CDR3 contains 14 residues. V was pared by 3 bases and J by 8 bases, with 14 bases between. The germline V gene encodes CDR1 SGHTA and CDR2 FQGNSA. As DNA, the CDR3 is TGTGCCAGCAGCTTTTTGGGCTCAAGGGAGCCCCAGCATTTT. It is translated as CASSFLGSREPQHF.

The genes are TRBV4-2 and TRBJ2-2, with 9 bases fitting TRBD2. CDR1 and CDR2 (germline): LGHNA, YNFKEQ. This CDR3 is 15 amino acids long. V lost 4 bases to trimming and J lost 6 bases; unmatched junction nucleotides: 6. This CDR3 is CASSLGLARAGELFF. The CDR3 coding sequence is TGTGCCAGCAGCCTCGGACTAGCGAGGGCCGGGGAGCTGTTTTTT.

The CDR3 region has the DNA TGTGCCTTACAGGGTGACACTGAAGCTTTCTTT. Translation: CALQGDTEAFF. The rearrangement links TRBV21-1 to TRBJ1-1; the table's D call, TRBD1, has no DNA check behind it. TRBV21-1 is listed as a pseudogene. The CDR3 covers 11 residues.

J is TRBJ1-1 and V is TRBV27, with 12 bases lining up with TRBD1. There are 18 residues in the CDR3. CDR1 is MNHEY, CDR2 SMNVEV, per germline (reference sequence). V shed 4 bases, J shed 10 bases, and the junction held 19 bases outside the gene matches. The CDR3 DNA follows: TGTGCCAGCAGTTCCTCGGGACAGGGGGCGCGGGTTAGCCTGGGAGCTTTCTTT. Encoded protein: CASSSSGQGARVSLGAFF.

The V call is TRBV10-1, the J call TRBJ2-3; the match to TRBD2 covers 7 bases. This CDR3 region has 12 residues. Germline V gene sequence: CDR1 WNHNN, CDR2 SYGVQD (reference sequence). This CDR3 is CLLGGGTDTQYF. CDR3 DNA sequence: TGCTTATTGGGGGGGGGCACAGATACGCAGTATTTT.

The chain recombines TRBV6-5 with TRBJ1-6; D not resolved. Germline lookup yields CDR1 MNHEY and CDR2 SVGAGI. The V gene lost 4 bases and the J gene lost 3 bases, with 13 bases spanning the gap. The CDR3 runs to 16 residues. As DNA, the CDR3 is TGTGCCAGCAGTTCCACGTATCGGGGCTATAATTCACCCCTCCACTTT. This translates into CASSSTYRGYNSPLHF.

In DNA, the CDR3 is TGCGCCAGCAGCCCGGTGGGGGGTGCAACTAATGAAAAACTGTTTTTT. It translates to CASSPVGGATNEKLFF. The chain employs TRBV5-1 and TRBJ1-4, with a possible D match to TRBD1 (5 bases). The CDR3 contains 16 residues. The V end lost 4 bases, the J end lost 0 bases, and 13 bases lay between the germline ends. Germline V lookup: CDR1 SGHRS, CDR2 YFSETQ. Full variable domain (rest looked up from reference TRBV5-1 and TRBJ1-4): KAGVTQTPRYLIKTRGQQVTLSCSPISGHRSVSWYQQTPGQGLQFLFEYFSETQRNKGNFPGRFSGRQFSNSRSEMNVSTLELGDSALYLCASSPVGGATNEKLFFGSGTQLSVL.

The chain joins TRBV18 to TRBJ1-1, with D possibly matching TRBD1 (5 bases). The germline CDR1 and CDR2 sequences are KGHSH and LQKENI. The CDR3 consists of 15 residues. Deletions cut 3 bases from V and 3 bases from J, with 14 bases between. CDR3 DNA: TGTGCCAGCTCACCGGGCCCGACAGCATACACTGAAGCTTTCTTT. It specifies CASSPGPTAYTEAFF. The complete variable domain, with remaining parts taken from reference TRBV18 and TRBJ1-1, reads NAGVMQNPRHLVRRRGQEARLRCSPMKGHSHVYWYRQLPEEGLKFMVYLQKENIIDESGMPKERFSAEFPKEGPSILRIQQVVRGDSAAYFCASSPGPTAYTEAFFGQGTRLTVV.

The chain uses TRBV5-1 and TRBJ2-7; 9 bases agree with TRBD2. The CDR3 length is 15 residues. V was pared by 5 bases and J by 2 bases, with 8 bases of the junction left unmatched. The germline V gene encodes CDR1 SGHRS and CDR2 YFSETQ. CDR3 loop: CASSLLAGSTYEQYF. The CDR3 DNA sequence: TGCGCCAGCAGTCTACTAGCGGGTAGTACCTACGAGCAGTACTTC.

The chain links TRBV7-9 to TRBJ2-7, with 9 bases fitting TRBD2. This CDR3 is 15 amino acids long. Per the germline V gene, CDR1 is SEHNR and CDR2 is FQNEAQ (reference sequence). J gave up 1 base and V 0 bases, and 1 base lay outside the gene matches. CDR3 nucleotides: TGTGCCAGCAGCTTAGCAAGCGGGGGGTCCTACGAGCAGTACTTC. Translated, it gives CASSLASGGSYEQYF. Variable domain in full (rest from reference TRBV7-9 and TRBJ2-7): DTGVSQNPRHKITKRGQNVTFRCDPISEHNRLYWYRQTLGQGPEFLTYFQNEAQLEKSRLLSDRFSAERPKGSFSTLEIQRTEQGDSAMYLCASSLASGGSYEQYFGPGTRLTVT.

This chain links TRBV3-1 (or the pseudogene TRBV3-2) with TRBJ2-1, with D perhaps matching TRBD2 (6 bases). The V end was cut by 5 bases, the J end by 4 bases, with 15 bases between. Germline CDR1 is LGHDT and CDR2 is YNNKEL (reference sequence). The CDR3 consists of 15 residues. Here the CDR3 DNA reads TGTGCCAGCAGCTCCGGGCCGGGGGAATACAATGAGCAGTTCTTC. It is translated as CASSSGPGEYNEQFF.

The chain combines TRBV9 with TRBJ2-5, with D possibly matching TRBD1 (5 bases). V was shortened by 3 bases and J by 2 bases, with 11 bases between the two germline ends. Per germline, CDR1 SGDLS and CDR2 YYNGEE. The CDR3 runs 14 residues. CDR3 loop: CASSAGQGQETQYF. CDR3 nucleotides: TGTGCCAGCAGCGCCGGACAAGGGCAAGAGACCCAGTACTTC. Full variable domain (rest looked up from reference TRBV9 and TRBJ2-5): DSGVTQTPKHLITATGQRVTLRCSPRSGDLSVYWYQQSLDQGLQFLIQYYNGEERAKGNILERFSAQQFPDLHSELNLSSLELGDSALYFCASSAGQGQETQYFGPGTRLLVL.

The chain has TRBV11-2 and TRBJ1-4; D is unclear. The CDR3 covers 13 residues. V gave up 5 bases and J gave up 6 bases, with 10 bases separating them. Germline CDR1 reads SGHAT; CDR2 reads FQNNGV. CDR3 sequence reads: CASSPRVDEKLFF. Written as DNA, the CDR3 is TGTGCCAGCAGCCCGCGGGTGGATGAAAAACTGTTTTTT.

V is TRBV27 and J is TRBJ2-1, with 7 bases fitting TRBD2. V was clipped by 8 bases and J by 2 bases; unmatched bases: 0. Germline V gene lookup returns CDR1 MNHEY and CDR2 SMNVEV (reference sequence). The CDR3 contains 12 residues. The CDR3 sequence is CASGGAYNEQFF. The CDR3 DNA is TGTGCCAGCGGGGGGGCCTACAATGAGCAGTTCTTC.

The chain has TRBV3-1 (or the pseudogene TRBV3-2) and TRBJ2-5; D is possibly TRBD2 (6 bases). The CDR3 consists of 12 residues. From germline, CDR1 is LGHDT and CDR2 YNNKEL (reference sequence). Trimming took off 4 bases at V and 9 bases at J, with 12 bases between the two ends. The CDR3 bases are TGTGCCAGCAGCCCTCGGGACTCCGCCCAGTACTTC. It yields the protein CASSPRDSAQYF.

This rearrangement joins TRBV6-5 to TRBJ2-7; D is uncertain. Germline CDR1 MNHEY, CDR2 SVGAGI. The CDR3 runs to 11 residues. V lost 4 bases to trimming and J lost 5 bases, with 6 bases between them. The chain's CDR3 is CASSSYNEQYF. Written as DNA, the CDR3 is TGTGCCAGCAGTTCCTATAACGAGCAGTACTTC.

The CDR3 loop is CASSRTRLVVYNEQFF. The CDR3 coding sequence is TGTGCCAGCAGCCGGACTAGACTAGTGGTTTACAATGAGCAGTTCTTC. This chain connects TRBV7-2 to TRBJ2-1; TRBD2 matches 7 bases. V was pared by 5 bases and J by 4 bases, with 11 bases of the junction left unmatched. Germline lookup yields CDR1 SGHTA and CDR2 FQGNSA. The CDR3 is 16 residues long.

The chain combines TRBV19 with TRBJ1-2; the D is unclear. The CDR3 totals 17 residues. V was trimmed by 3 bases and J by 0 bases, leaving 17 bases between them. Germline assignment: CDR1 LNHDA and CDR2 SQIVND (reference sequence). The CDR3 protein is CASSITPARRANYGYTF. In DNA form, the CDR3 reads TGTGCCAGTAGTATCACCCCGGCTCGGAGGGCTAACTATGGCTACACCTTC.

This clone turned up a few times. The chain couples TRBV19 to TRBJ1-2; D perhaps matches TRBD1 (5 bases). From germline, CDR1 is LNHDA and CDR2 SQIVND (reference sequence). This CDR3 has 13 amino acids. Trimming left V 8 bases short and J 2 bases short, with 12 bases between. The CDR3 DNA sequence: TGTGCCAGTGGAGGGGTAGAGAACTATGGCTACACCTTC. Translating it yields CASGGVENYGYTF. The full variable domain, rest sourced from reference TRBV19 and TRBJ1-2, is DGGITQSPKYLFRKEGQNVTLSCEQNLNHDAMYWYRQDPGQGLRLIYYSQIVNDFQKGDIAEGYSVSREKKESFPLTVTSAQKNPTAFYLCASGGVENYGYTFGSGTRLTVV.

This chain links TRBV7-9 with TRBJ2-7; 11 positions agree with TRBD1. With 5 bases clipped from V and 0 bases from J, the junction kept 3 bases outside the gene matches. This CDR3 has 15 amino acids. Germline V gives CDR1 SEHNR, CDR2 FQNEAQ (reference sequence). The CDR3 DNA follows: TGTGCCAGCAGCACCGGACAGGGGGCCTCCTACGAGCAGTACTTC. Its protein product is CASSTGQGASYEQYF.

The chain carries TRBV19 and TRBJ1-5, with 9 bases lining up with TRBD1. The CDR3 covers 15 residues. After removal of 9 bases from V and 7 bases from J, the junction contained 13 bases not matched to a gene. The germline V gene has CDR1 LNHDA and CDR2 SQIVND (reference sequence). The chain's CDR3 is CASLRNGQGNQPQHF. CDR3 nucleotide sequence: TGTGCCAGCCTTCGTAACGGACAGGGGAACCAGCCCCAGCATTTT.

Details on this clone: Mismatch with germline at one junction end may stem from a read error. J is TRBJ1-6 and V is TRBV28; the D gene is possibly TRBD1 (5 bases). Looked up from germline, CDR1 is MDHEN and CDR2 is SYDVKM. The CDR3 runs 15 residues. CDR3 amino acids: CASRYLDTYNSPLHF. DNA of the CDR3: TGTGCCAGCAGGTATTTGGACACCTACAATTCACCCCTCCACTTT.

This clone was observed once. The chain is built from TRBV19 and TRBJ1-2; D gene unclear. Per germline, CDR1 LNHDA and CDR2 SQIVND (reference sequence). Between the trimmed V and J ends, which lost 3 bases and 4 bases, there was a span of 12 bases. CDR3 length: 14 residues. Here the CDR3 reads CASSIPPGLYGYTF. CDR3 sequence (DNA): TGTGCCAGTAGTATCCCCCCCGGACTCTATGGCTACACCTTC. Combining the CDR3 with reference TRBV19 and TRBJ1-2 gives the whole variable domain DGGITQSPKYLFRKEGQNVTLSCEQNLNHDAMYWYRQDPGQGLRLIYYSQIVNDFQKGDIAEGYSVSREKKESFPLTVTSAQKNPTAFYLCASSIPPGLYGYTFGSGTRLTVV.

This chain connects TRBV29-1 to TRBJ2-7; D unresolved. Trimming cost V 0 bases and J 9 bases, with 15 bases left between them. The germline V gene encodes CDR1 SQVTM and CDR2 ANQGSEA. This CDR3 contains 13 residues. The CDR3 DNA reads as TGCAGCGTTGAAGATCCCCTGACGTTTAGGCAGTACTTC. Amino acid sequence: CSVEDPLTFRQYF.

This clone was detected once. V gene TRBV5-8 combines with J gene TRBJ2-2; 9 bases agree with TRBD1. V was clipped by 4 bases and J by 7 bases; unmatched bases: 2. Germline values: CDR1 SGHTS, CDR2 YDEGEE. CDR3 length: 13 amino acids. This CDR3 is CASSRQGGGELFF. CDR3 nucleotide sequence: TGTGCCAGCAGCAGACAGGGGGGCGGGGAGCTGTTTTTT.

The chain couples TRBV18 to TRBJ1-1; no clear D. The CDR3 consists of 14 residues. The germline V gene encodes CDR1 KGHSH and CDR2 LQKENI. V dropped 2 bases and J dropped 3 bases, with 10 bases sitting between them. CDR3 protein: CASSPFDGDTEAFF. The CDR3 DNA reads TGTGCCAGCTCACCATTCGACGGGGACACTGAAGCTTTCTTT.

CDR3 loop: CASSYGQGDNYGYTF. In DNA form, the CDR3 reads TGTGCCAGCAGTTACGGACAGGGGGATAACTATGGCTACACCTTC. The chain carries TRBV6-2 or TRBV6-3 and TRBJ1-2; TRBD1 agrees at 10 bases. Germline V gene lookup returns CDR1 MNHEY and CDR2 SVGEGT. After removal of 2 bases from V and 1 base from J, the junction contained 1 base not matched to a gene. The CDR3 covers 15 residues.

V usage is TRBV4-1 and J usage is TRBJ1-5; 10 bases fit TRBD1. The CDR3 length is 17 residues. V lost 6 bases, J lost 0 bases, and 8 bases stayed unmatched. The germline gives CDR1 MGHRA, CDR2 YSYEKL. The chain's CDR3 is CASSWTGGDYSNQPQHF. The CDR3 DNA reads TGCGCCAGCAGTTGGACAGGGGGGGATTATAGCAATCAGCCCCAGCATTTT.